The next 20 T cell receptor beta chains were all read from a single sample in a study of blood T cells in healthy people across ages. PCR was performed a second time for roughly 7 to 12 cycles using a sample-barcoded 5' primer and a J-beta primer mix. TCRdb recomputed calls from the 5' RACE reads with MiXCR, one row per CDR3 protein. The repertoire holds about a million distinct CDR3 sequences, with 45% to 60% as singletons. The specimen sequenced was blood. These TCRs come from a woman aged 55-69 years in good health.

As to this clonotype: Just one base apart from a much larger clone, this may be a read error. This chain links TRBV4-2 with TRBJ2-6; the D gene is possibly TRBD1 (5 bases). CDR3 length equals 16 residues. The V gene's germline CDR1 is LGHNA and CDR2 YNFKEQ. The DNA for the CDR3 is TGTGCCAGCAGCCGAGACAGAAGCTCTGAGGCCAACGTCCTGACTTTC. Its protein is CASSRDRSSEANVLTF.

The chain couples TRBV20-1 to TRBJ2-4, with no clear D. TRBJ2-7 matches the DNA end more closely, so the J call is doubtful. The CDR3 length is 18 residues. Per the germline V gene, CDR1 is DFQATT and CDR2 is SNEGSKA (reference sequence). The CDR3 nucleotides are TGCAGTGCTAGAGCCTTACAGATTACGAGTAAAACTATTCACGAGCAGTACTTC. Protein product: CSARALQITSKTIHEQYF.

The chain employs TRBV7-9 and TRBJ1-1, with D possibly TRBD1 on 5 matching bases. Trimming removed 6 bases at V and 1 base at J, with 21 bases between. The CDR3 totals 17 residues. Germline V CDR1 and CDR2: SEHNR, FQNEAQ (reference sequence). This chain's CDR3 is CASRPPIRASPNTEAFF. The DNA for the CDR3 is TGTGCCAGCAGACCACCTATCAGGGCTTCCCCGAACACTGAAGCTTTCTTT.

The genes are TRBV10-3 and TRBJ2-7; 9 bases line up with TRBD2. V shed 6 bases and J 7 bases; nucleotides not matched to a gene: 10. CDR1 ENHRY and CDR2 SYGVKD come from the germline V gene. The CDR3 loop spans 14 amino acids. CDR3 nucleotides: TGTGCCATCAGAAGACTAGCGGAGCCCGGGGAGCAGTACTTC. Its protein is CAIRRLAEPGEQYF.

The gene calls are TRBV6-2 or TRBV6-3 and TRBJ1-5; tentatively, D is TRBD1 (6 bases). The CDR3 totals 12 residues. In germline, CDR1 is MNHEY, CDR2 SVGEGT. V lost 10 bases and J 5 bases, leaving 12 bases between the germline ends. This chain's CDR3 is CATGVGDQPQHF. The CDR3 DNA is TGTGCCACAGGGGTCGGTGATCAGCCCCAGCATTTT.

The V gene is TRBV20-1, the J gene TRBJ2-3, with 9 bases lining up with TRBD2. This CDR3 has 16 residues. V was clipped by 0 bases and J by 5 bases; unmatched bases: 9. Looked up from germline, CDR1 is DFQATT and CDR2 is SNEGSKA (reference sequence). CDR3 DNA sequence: TGCAGTGCTAGAGATTATGCGGGGGGGACACAAGATACGCAGTATTTT. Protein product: CSARDYAGGTQDTQYF.

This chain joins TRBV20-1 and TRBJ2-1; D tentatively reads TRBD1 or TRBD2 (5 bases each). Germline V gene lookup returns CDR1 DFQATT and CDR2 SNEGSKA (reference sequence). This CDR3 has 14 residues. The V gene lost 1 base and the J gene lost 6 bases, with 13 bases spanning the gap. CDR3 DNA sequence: TGCAGTGCTAGAGTCGACCTGGGGACCAATGAGCAGTTCTTC. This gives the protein CSARVDLGTNEQFF.

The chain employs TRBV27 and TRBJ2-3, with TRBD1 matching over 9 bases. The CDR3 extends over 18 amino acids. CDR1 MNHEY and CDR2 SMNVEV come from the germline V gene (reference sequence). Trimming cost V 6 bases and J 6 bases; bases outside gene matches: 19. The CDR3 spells CASRSPARRQGVRDTQYF. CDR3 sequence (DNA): TGTGCCAGCAGATCCCCCGCCCGTCGACAGGGGGTGAGGGATACGCAGTATTTT.

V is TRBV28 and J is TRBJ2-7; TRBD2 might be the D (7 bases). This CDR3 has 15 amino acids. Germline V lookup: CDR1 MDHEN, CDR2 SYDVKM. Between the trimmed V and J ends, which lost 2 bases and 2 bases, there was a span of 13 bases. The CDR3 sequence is CASSLHSGGAYEQYF. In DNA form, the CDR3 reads TGTGCCAGCAGTTTACATTCGGGGGGCGCCTACGAGCAGTACTTC. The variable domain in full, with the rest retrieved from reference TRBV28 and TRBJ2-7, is DVKVTQSSRYLVKRTGEKVFLECVQDMDHENMFWYRQDPGLGLRLIYFSYDVKMKEKGDIPEGYSVSREKKERFSLILESASTNQTSMYLCASSLHSGGAYEQYFGPGTRLTVT.

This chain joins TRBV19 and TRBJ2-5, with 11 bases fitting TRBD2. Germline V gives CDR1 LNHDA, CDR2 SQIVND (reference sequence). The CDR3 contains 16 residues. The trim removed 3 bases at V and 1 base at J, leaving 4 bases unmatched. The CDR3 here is CASSISTSGAQETQYF. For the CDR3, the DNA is TGTGCCAGTAGTATCTCGACTAGCGGGGCCCAAGAGACCCAGTACTTC.

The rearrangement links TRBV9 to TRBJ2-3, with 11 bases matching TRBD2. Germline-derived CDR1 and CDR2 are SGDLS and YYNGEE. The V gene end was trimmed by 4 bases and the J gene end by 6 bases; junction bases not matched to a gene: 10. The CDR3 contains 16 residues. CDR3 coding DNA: TGTGCCAGCAGCCTCTTAGCGGGAGGGCCAGCGGATACGCAGTATTTT. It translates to CASSLLAGGPADTQYF.

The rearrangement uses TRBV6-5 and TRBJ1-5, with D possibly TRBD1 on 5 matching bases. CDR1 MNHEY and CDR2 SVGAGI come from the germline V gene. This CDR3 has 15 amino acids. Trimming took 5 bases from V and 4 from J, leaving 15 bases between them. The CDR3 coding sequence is TGTGCCAGCAGTGCAGGGTTACTAGGGAATCAGCCCCAGCATTTT. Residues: CASSAGLLGNQPQHF.

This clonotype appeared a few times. In nucleotides, the CDR3 is TGTGCCAGCAGCTTGGTTCGGACTGGTGCCTACAATGAGCAGTTCTTC. This translates into CASSLVRTGAYNEQFF. J is TRBJ2-1 and V is TRBV5-6, with D tentatively TRBD2 (5 bases). Trimming removed 0 bases from V and 2 bases from J, with 12 bases in between. The CDR3 has 16 residues. Germline CDR1 and CDR2: SGHDT and YYEEEE.

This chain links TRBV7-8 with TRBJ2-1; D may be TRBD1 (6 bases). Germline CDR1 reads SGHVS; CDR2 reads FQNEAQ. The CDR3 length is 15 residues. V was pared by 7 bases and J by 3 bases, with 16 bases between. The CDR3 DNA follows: TGTGCCAGCACCATCTTTACAGGGATCTACAATGAGCAGTTCTTC. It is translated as CASTIFTGIYNEQFF.

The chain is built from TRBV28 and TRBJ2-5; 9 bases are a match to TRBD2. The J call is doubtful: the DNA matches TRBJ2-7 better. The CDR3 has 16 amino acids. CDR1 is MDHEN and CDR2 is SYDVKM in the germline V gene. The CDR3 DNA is TGTGCCAGCAGTCTCCCCATCGGAGCGGGGGGCTACGAGCAGTACTTC. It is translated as CASSLPIGAGGYEQYF.

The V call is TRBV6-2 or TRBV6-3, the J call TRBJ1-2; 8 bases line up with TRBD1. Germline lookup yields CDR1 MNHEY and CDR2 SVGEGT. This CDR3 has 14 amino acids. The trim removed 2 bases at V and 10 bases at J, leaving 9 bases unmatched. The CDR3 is CASSYTMDRAYYTF. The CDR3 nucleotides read TGTGCCAGCAGTTACACCATGGACAGGGCATACTACACCTTC.

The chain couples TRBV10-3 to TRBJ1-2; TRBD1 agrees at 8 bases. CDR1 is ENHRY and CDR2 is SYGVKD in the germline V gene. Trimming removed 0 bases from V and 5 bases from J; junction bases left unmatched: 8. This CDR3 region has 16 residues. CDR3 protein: CAISESGTGRFYGYTF. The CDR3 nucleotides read TGTGCCATCAGTGAGTCGGGGACAGGACGCTTTTATGGCTACACCTTC.

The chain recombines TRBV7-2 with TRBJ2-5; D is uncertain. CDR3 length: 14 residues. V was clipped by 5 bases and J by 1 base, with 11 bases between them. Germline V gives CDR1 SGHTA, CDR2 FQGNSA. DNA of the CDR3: TGTGCCAGCAGCCCAAAGGCAGCCCAAGAGACCCAGTACTTC. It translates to CASSPKAAQETQYF. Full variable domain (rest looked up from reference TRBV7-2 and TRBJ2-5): GAGVSQSPSNKVTEKGKDVELRCDPISGHTALYWYRQSLGQGLEFLIYFQGNSAPDKSGLPSDRFSAERTGGSVSTLTIQRTQQEDSAVYLCASSPKAAQETQYFGPGTRLLVL.

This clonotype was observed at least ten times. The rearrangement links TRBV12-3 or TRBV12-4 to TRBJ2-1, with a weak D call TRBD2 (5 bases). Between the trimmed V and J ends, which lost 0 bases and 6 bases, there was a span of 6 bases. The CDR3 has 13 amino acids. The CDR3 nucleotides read TGTGCCAGCAGTTTAGCGGGAGTCAATGAGCAGTTCTTC. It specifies CASSLAGVNEQFF.

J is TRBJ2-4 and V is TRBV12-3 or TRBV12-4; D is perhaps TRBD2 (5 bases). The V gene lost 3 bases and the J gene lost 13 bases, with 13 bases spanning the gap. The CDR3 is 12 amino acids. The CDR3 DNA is TGTGCCAGCAGTTTTCTAGTTGGGGAGCAGTACTTC. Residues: CASSFLVGEQYF.